The 13 T cell receptor beta chains reported below all come from one sample, sequenced in a study of blood T cell repertoires in COVID-19. Generated by immunoSEQ multiplex PCR, the TCRdb table keeps only in-frame clones and is missing some. This table has 70,000 to 90,000 clones, 86% appearing once. Sequencing was done on a sample of peripheral blood. Receptor source: a man between 45 and 60 years old with active COVID-19.

The chain links TRBV7-9 to TRBJ2-5, with D tentatively TRBD1 (6 bases). The CDR3 runs 12 residues. The ends were cut back, 3 bases at V and 4 bases at J, with 6 bases in the middle. The germline gives CDR1 SEHNR, CDR2 FQNEAQ (reference sequence). This CDR3 reads CASSLGAETQYF. The DNA of the CDR3 is TGTGCCAGCAGCTTGGGGGCAGAGACCCAGTACTTC.

This clone was recorded only once. The chain combines TRBV5-4 with TRBJ2-2; D may be TRBD2 (7 bases). Deletions cut 1 base from V and 7 bases from J, with 20 bases between. Germline CDR1 SGHNT, CDR2 YYREEE (reference sequence). The CDR3 is 17 amino acids. In DNA form, the CDR3 reads TGTGCCAGCAGCTTGAGAGCCAGTGGGGGGGCCGGCGGGGAGCTGTTTTTT. It translates to CASSLRASGGAGGELFF.

The chain recombines TRBV10-1 with TRBJ1-1; D is uncertain. This CDR3 has 14 residues. The germline gives CDR1 WNHNN, CDR2 SYGVQD (reference sequence). The V end was cut by 3 bases, the J end by 6 bases, with 14 bases between. DNA of the CDR3: TGCGCCAGCAGTGACGCTCGGAGACTCGCTGAAGCTTTCTTT. This encodes CASSDARRLAEAFF.

V is TRBV18 and J is TRBJ2-1, with D perhaps matching TRBD1 (6 bases). The CDR3 consists of 16 residues. V gave up 6 bases and J gave up 3 bases, with 18 bases separating them. CDR1 is KGHSH and CDR2 is LQKENI in the germline V gene. CDR3 bases: TGTGCCAGCTCGCCGATCGGACAGTCCCTCTACAATGAGCAGTTCTTC. Its translation: CASSPIGQSLYNEQFF.

This clone was seen more than once but under ten times. The chain joins TRBV7-2 to TRBJ2-4, with TRBD2 matching 9 bases. Trimming at V came to 5 bases and at J to 11 bases, leaving 22 bases not matched to a gene. CDR1 is SGHTA and CDR2 is FQGNSA in the germline V gene. The CDR3 consists of 18 residues. In DNA form, the CDR3 reads TGTGCCAGCAGCGCCATGACTCTAGCGGGAAGGGGAAAAACTGTTCAGTACTTC. Its protein is CASSAMTLAGRGKTVQYF. Based on the CDR3 plus reference TRBV7-2 and TRBJ2-4, the full variable domain is GAGVSQSPSNKVTEKGKDVELRCDPISGHTALYWYRQSLGQGLEFLIYFQGNSAPDKSGLPSDRFSAERTGGSVSTLTIQRTQQEDSAVYLCASSAMTLAGRGKTVQYFGAGTRLSVL.

DNA for the CDR3: TGCGCCAGCAGCCGGTACCGGGACAGAGGATACCAAGAGACCCAGTACTTC. It codes for CASSRYRDRGYQETQYF. The chain combines TRBV5-1 with TRBJ2-5, with 7 bases identical to TRBD1. J gave up 0 bases and V 4 bases, and 12 bases lay outside the gene matches. The CDR3 is 17 amino acids. The germline V gene has CDR1 SGHRS and CDR2 YFSETQ.

The chain joins TRBV11-2 to TRBJ2-3; 9 bases agree with TRBD1. V was pared by 6 bases and J by 3 bases, with 10 bases of the junction left unmatched. The CDR3 totals 16 residues. Germline V lookup: CDR1 SGHAT, CDR2 FQNNGV. The CDR3 DNA sequence: TGTGCCAGCAGTCGCGGACAGGGGATGTGGACAGATACGCAGTATTTT. It codes for CASSRGQGMWTDTQYF. The variable domain in full, completed from reference TRBV11-2 and TRBJ2-3, reads EAGVAQSPRYKIIEKRQSVAFWCNPISGHATLYWYQQILGQGPKLLIQFQNNGVVDDSQLPKDRFSAERLKGVDSTLKIQPAKLEDSAVYLCASSRGQGMWTDTQYFGPGTRLTVL.

This clone occurred once. The chain links TRBV15 to TRBJ2-7; the D is unclear. V lost 0 bases to trimming and J lost 3 bases, with 12 bases between them. The germline CDR1 and CDR2 sequences are LNHNV and YYDKDF (reference sequence). This CDR3 has 15 residues. CDR3 protein: CATSRDSGANYEQYF. CDR3 DNA sequence: TGTGCCACCAGCAGAGATTCTGGAGCGAACTACGAGCAGTACTTC. Supplemented by reference TRBV15 and TRBJ2-7, the full variable domain reads DAMVIQNPRYQVTQFGKPVTLSCSQTLNHNVMYWYQQKSSQAPKLLFHYYDKDFNNEADTPDNFQSRRPNTSFCFLDIRSPGLGDTAMYLCATSRDSGANYEQYFGPGTRLTVT.

The genes are TRBV29-1 and TRBJ2-1; 7 positions match TRBD1. V shed 6 bases, J shed 8 bases, and the junction held 4 bases outside the gene matches. The CDR3 is made up of 11 amino acids. CDR1 is SQVTM and CDR2 is ANQGSEA in the germline V gene. The CDR3 region is CSVATGDEQFF. CDR3 nucleotide sequence: TGCAGCGTCGCCACAGGGGATGAGCAGTTCTTC.

The chain uses TRBV18 and TRBJ1-2, with a possible D match to TRBD1 (5 bases). V dropped 0 bases and J dropped 4 bases, with 9 bases sitting between them. CDR3 length: 14 amino acids. CDR1 is KGHSH and CDR2 is LQKENI in the germline V gene. CDR3 region: CASSPPGDVYGYTF. The CDR3 DNA is TGTGCCAGCTCACCACCAGGGGATGTCTATGGCTACACCTTC.

The chain is built from TRBV7-3 and TRBJ2-1; 10 bases line up with TRBD2. Trimming cost V 0 bases and J 10 bases; bases outside gene matches: 15. Germline CDR1 reads SGHTA; CDR2 reads FQGTGA. This CDR3 has 18 residues. The CDR3: CASSLTPLSSGGVREQFF. Written as DNA, the CDR3 is TGTGCCAGCAGCTTAACTCCCCTCTCCAGCGGGGGGGTCCGGGAGCAGTTCTTC.

The rearrangement links TRBV5-8 to TRBJ2-1, with 14 nucleotides matching TRBD2. CDR1 and CDR2 from the germline V gene are SGHTS and YDEGEE. The V and J ends lost 4 bases and 3 bases, in that order; junction bases with no gene match: 3. The CDR3 spans 16 residues. The CDR3 loop reads CASSAGTSGGYNEQFF. The CDR3 bases are TGTGCCAGCAGCGCAGGGACTAGCGGGGGCTACAATGAGCAGTTCTTC.

V and J are TRBV27 and TRBJ1-6, with unresolved D. The germline gives CDR1 MNHEY, CDR2 SMNVEV (reference sequence). The V end lost 4 bases, the J end lost 8 bases, and 9 bases lay between the germline ends. CDR3 size: 13 residues. The CDR3 here is CASSSWRDSPLHF. CDR3 bases: TGTGCCAGCAGTTCGTGGCGGGATTCACCCCTCCACTTT.